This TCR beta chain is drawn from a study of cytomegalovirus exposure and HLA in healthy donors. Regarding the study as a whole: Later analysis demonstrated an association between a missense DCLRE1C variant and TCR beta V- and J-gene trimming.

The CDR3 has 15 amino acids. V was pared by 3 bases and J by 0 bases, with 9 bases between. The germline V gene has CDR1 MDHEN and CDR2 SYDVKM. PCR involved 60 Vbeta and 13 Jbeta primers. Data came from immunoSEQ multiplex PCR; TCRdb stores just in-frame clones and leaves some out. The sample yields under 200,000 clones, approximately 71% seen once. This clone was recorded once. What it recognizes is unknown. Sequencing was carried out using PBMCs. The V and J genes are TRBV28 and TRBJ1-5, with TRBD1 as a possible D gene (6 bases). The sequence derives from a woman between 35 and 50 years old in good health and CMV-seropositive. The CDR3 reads CASSLGHPSNQPQHF. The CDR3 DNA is TGTGCCAGCAGTTTGGGACACCCTAGCAATCAGCCCCAGCATTTT.